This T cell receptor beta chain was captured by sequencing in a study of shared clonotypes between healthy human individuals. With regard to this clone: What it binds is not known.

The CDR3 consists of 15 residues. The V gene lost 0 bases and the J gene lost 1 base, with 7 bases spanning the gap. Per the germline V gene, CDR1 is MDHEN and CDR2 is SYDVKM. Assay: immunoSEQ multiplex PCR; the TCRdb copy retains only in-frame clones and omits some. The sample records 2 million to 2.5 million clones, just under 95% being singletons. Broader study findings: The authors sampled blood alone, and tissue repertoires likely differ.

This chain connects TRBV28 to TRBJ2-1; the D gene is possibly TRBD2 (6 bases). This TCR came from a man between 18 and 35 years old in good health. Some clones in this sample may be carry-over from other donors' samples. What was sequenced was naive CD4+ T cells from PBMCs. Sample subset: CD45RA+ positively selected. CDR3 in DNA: TGTGCCAGCAGTTTATGGGGGACTTCCTACAATGAGCAGTTCTTC. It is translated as CASSLWGTSYNEQFF.